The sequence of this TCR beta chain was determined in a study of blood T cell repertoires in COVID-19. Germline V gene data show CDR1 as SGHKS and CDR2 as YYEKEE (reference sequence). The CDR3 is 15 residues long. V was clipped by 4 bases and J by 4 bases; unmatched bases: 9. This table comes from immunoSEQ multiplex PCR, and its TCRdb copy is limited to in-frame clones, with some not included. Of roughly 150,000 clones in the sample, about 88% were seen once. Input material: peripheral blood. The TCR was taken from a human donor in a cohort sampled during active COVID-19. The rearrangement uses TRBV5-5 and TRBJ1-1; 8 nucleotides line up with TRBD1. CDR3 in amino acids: CASSLRQGAATEAFF. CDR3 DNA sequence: TGTGCCAGCAGCCTTAGGCAGGGGGCCGCCACTGAAGCTTTCTTT.